These T cell receptor beta chains were read from a single sample in a study of blood T cells in healthy people across ages. TCRdb reanalysed the 5' RACE reads using MiXCR and keeps one entry per CDR3 protein. The profile shows about 970,000 distinct CDR3 sequences, roughly half of them singletons. Input material: blood. These receptor sequences come from a woman in her sixties or seventies in good health. Both conserved end residues are part of each CDR3.

J gene | V gene | CDR3 protein
TRBJ2-7 | TRBV6-6 | CASRPPNNAYEQYF
TRBJ2-5 | TRBV27 | CASSTRDRAVHEQYF
TRBJ2-1 | TRBV7-2 | CASSSEGRSYNEQFF
TRBJ2-7 | TRBV24-1 | CATSALGEGDEQYF
TRBJ2-7 | TRBV28 | CASSRTGTTYEQYF
TRBJ2-7 | TRBV10-3 | CAISEGGRATEQYF
TRBJ2-3 | TRBV28 | CASGDRSTDTQYF
TRBJ2-7 | TRBV28 | CASSPTAVWSEQYF
TRBJ2-7 | TRBV4-3 | CASSQEQGPPYEQYF
- | TRBV7-2 | CASSLRLSAGYEQYF
TRBJ2-5 | TRBV9 | CASSGRLADHQETQYF
TRBJ2-7 | TRBV3-1 | CASSQAEAGGYEQYF
TRBJ2-3 | TRBV11-2 | CASSLVGGAGRSDTQYF
TRBJ2-6 | TRBV4-2 | CASSQGSSGNSGANVLTF
TRBJ2-7 | TRBV6-6 | CASKGTGLLEQYF